Listed here is a single T cell receptor (beta chain). Its target is not known. V trimming: 3 bases; J trimming: 5 bases; junction bases outside the gene matches: 10. Germline V CDR1 and CDR2: MNHEY, SMNVEV (reference sequence). This CDR3 region has 17 residues. Before the COVID-19 pandemic, during about 2011-2019, CD4+ T cells were taken from unexposed donors. CD4+ T cells were isolated from the cells after 10 days of culture. Cells permitting, SARS-CoV-2 S/N and four cold-coronavirus spikes were tested on unexposed-donor CD4+ T cells. Sequenced by immunoSEQ multiplex PCR; TCRdb stores in-frame clones only, minus some. The sample records 15,000 to 20,000 clones, 70% to 90% being singletons. This sample stems from a study of CD4 T cells in relation to SARS-CoV-2 and coronaviruses.

The V and J genes are TRBV27 and TRBJ1-1; 12 nucleotides agree with TRBD1. Sequences were obtained from CD4+ T cells from PBMCs, cultured in vitro. The source is a human donor in good health. This CDR3 is CASSLGGQGARMTEAFF. The CDR3 DNA reads TGTGCCAGCAGTTTGGGGGGACAGGGGGCGAGGATGACTGAAGCTTTCTTT.